The entry below gives a single TCR beta chain sequence along with its context. Its cognate antigen is unknown. MiXCR, run by TCRdb on the 5' RACE reads, gives a single entry per CDR3 protein. There are about 360,000 distinct CDR3 sequences in the sample; 20% to 25% occur only once, and around 13% lies in the top ten. This record comes from a study of CD8 T cells in ankylosing spondylitis. Regarding the study as a whole: Before this, some motif variants had been reported in reactive arthritis synovial fluid and blood. Significant enrichment of disease-linked clones was reportedly seen in matched ankylosing spondylitis synovial fluid.

The sequenced material came from blood, either unsorted or a sorted T cell fraction (not recorded which). This clonotype originated in a male donor with ankylosing spondylitis or in good health (not recorded which).

CDR3 sequence (DNA): TGCAGTGCTAGAGGGTCGGCAAACTACGAGCAGTACTTC. Amino acid sequence: CSARGSANYEQYF. The rearrangement joins TRBV20-1 to TRBJ2-7; D is undetermined. From germline, CDR1 is DFQATT and CDR2 SNEGSKA (reference sequence). V lost 1 base and J lost 3, with 10 bases in between. The CDR3 is made up of 13 amino acids.